This entry features one T cell receptor beta chain sequence. Its antigen is not known. The germline gives CDR1 SGHRS, CDR2 YFSETQ. CDR3 size: 13 residues. V lost 4 bases, J lost 8 bases, and 8 bases stayed unmatched. This sample stems from a study of cytotoxic CD8 clonotypes in ibrutinib-treated CLL. Findings and caveats of the study: Clonality was elevated at ibrutinib response and had returned toward baseline at progression.

Profiling relied on immunoSEQ multiplex PCR, and the TCRdb table lists in-frame clones only, not all of them. The sample lists approximately 32,000 clones, approximately 70% occurring once. Sequenced material: PBMCs, taken before ibrutinib treatment. The receptor was derived from a human donor with chronic lymphocytic leukemia. This chain uses TRBV5-1 with TRBJ1-2; 7 bases line up with TRBD1. The CDR3: CASSPGTVPGYTF. The CDR3, as DNA: TGCGCCAGCAGCCCCGGGACAGTTCCAGGCTACACCTTC. The full variable domain, its missing parts supplied by reference TRBV5-1 and TRBJ1-2, is KAGVTQTPRYLIKTRGQQVTLSCSPISGHRSVSWYQQTPGQGLQFLFEYFSETQRNKGNFPGRFSGRQFSNSRSEMNVSTLELGDSALYLCASSPGTVPGYTFGSGTRLTVV.